Below are 14 T cell receptor beta chains sequenced from a single sample in a study of early T cells in non-severe SARS-CoV-2 infection (dated by TCRdb to the early 2020s). Library preparation employed 5' RACE. The reads were generated on a NextSeq 500. Through fastp at Q25 and MiXCR, TCRdb rebuilt clones from the public reads, retaining in-frame beta chains. Every entry covers one CDR3 protein and lists the most common genes and DNA from its rows. In all, the sample holds 25,000 to 30,000 distinct CDR3 sequences, and approximately 6.4% of those were seen once. Approximately 35% of the sample is in the top ten clones. The sequenced sample was whole blood, obtained at baseline. These TCRs come from an adult who was a healthcare worker with PCR-confirmed SARS-CoV-2 infection or an uninfected control (not recorded which).

This chain connects TRBV18 to TRBJ1-1, with D maybe TRBD1 (5 bases). The CDR3 is made up of 15 amino acids. Per germline, CDR1 KGHSH and CDR2 LQKENI. Trimming shortened V by 0 bases and J by 9 bases, and 17 bases separated the two germline ends. CDR3: CASSPPNGLEGQAFF. The DNA of the CDR3 is TGTGCCAGCTCACCACCGAACGGCTTGGAGGGGCAAGCTTTCTTT.

This clonotype was observed many times. This sequence joins TRBV13 and TRBJ2-2; 7 nucleotides align to TRBD1. The germline V gene has CDR1 PRHDT and CDR2 FYEKMQ (reference sequence). The CDR3 is made up of 16 amino acids. Trimming took 2 bases from V and 0 from J; bases not matched to a gene: 3. Here the CDR3 reads CASSLTQGANTGELFF. CDR3 DNA: TGTGCCAGCAGCTTAACGCAGGGGGCGAACACCGGGGAGCTGTTTTTT.

This clonotype was seen at least ten times. The rearrangement links TRBV5-1 to TRBJ1-2; D gene unclear. Between the trimmed V and J ends, which lost 1 base and 10 bases, there was a span of 20 bases. Germline V gene lookup returns CDR1 SGHRS and CDR2 YFSETQ. This CDR3 region has 15 residues. CDR3 in DNA: TGCGCCAGCAGCTTGTTAGCAGCCGATCTGTCTCCCTACACCTTC. Translating it yields CASSLLAADLSPYTF.

This clonotype came up many times. J is TRBJ2-1 and V is TRBV10-3; TRBD1 aligns across 7 bases. Germline loops: CDR1 ENHRY, CDR2 SYGVKD. J gave up 3 bases and V 6 bases, and 2 bases lay outside the gene matches. The CDR3 is 13 amino acids. The CDR3 DNA reads TGTGCCATCAGACAGGGGCTCTACAATGAGCAGTTCTTC. This encodes CAIRQGLYNEQFF.

At least ten counts were recorded for this clonotype. The chain has TRBV7-3 and TRBJ2-1, with D tentatively TRBD1 (6 bases). The CDR3 runs to 17 residues. V lost 5 bases and J 0 bases, leaving 17 bases between the germline ends. Germline-derived CDR1 and CDR2 are SGHTA and FQGTGA. CDR3 DNA: TGTGCCAGCAGCCGAGGGGGTGGGTATAGCTCCTACAATGAGCAGTTCTTC. Translating it yields CASSRGGGYSSYNEQFF. Drawing the rest from reference TRBV7-3 and TRBJ2-1, the complete variable domain is GAGVSQTPSNKVTEKGKYVELRCDPISGHTALYWYRQSLGQGPEFLIYFQGTGAADDSGLPNDRFFAVRPEGSVSTLKIQRTERGDSAVYLCASSRGGGYSSYNEQFFGPGTRLTVL.

This clonotype was seen repeatedly, ten times or more. The chain links TRBV2 to TRBJ1-1, with a possible D match to TRBD1 (5 bases). Between the trimmed V and J ends, which lost 8 bases and 1 base, there was a span of 11 bases. This CDR3 region has 13 residues. The germline V gene encodes CDR1 SNHLY and CDR2 FYNNEI. The DNA for the CDR3 is TGTGCCAGCCTGGGGACTACGAACACTGAAGCTTTCTTT. Translated, it gives CASLGTTNTEAFF.

This clonotype was seen a few times. This chain uses TRBV11-2 with TRBJ2-1; 7 bases agree with TRBD2. This CDR3 spans 19 amino acids. The junction had 11 bases not matched to a gene; V was cut back by 0 bases and J by 0 bases. Germline V gene sequence: CDR1 SGHAT, CDR2 FQNNGV. The CDR3 is CASSLDVFLAAYSYNEQFF. In nucleotides, the CDR3 is TGTGCCAGCAGCTTAGATGTTTTCCTAGCGGCATACTCCTACAATGAGCAGTTCTTC.

This clonotype has at least ten counts. J is TRBJ2-1 and V is TRBV20-1; 15 nucleotides line up with TRBD2. The CDR3 is 15 residues long. V shed 4 bases, J shed 6 bases, and the junction held 4 bases outside the gene matches. Germline CDR1 and CDR2: DFQATT and SNEGSKA (reference sequence). CDR3 coding DNA: TGCAGTGCTACACGGACTAGCGGGAGGGGCAATGAGCAGTTCTTC. Its protein is CSATRTSGRGNEQFF.

This chain links TRBV27 with TRBJ2-2; TRBD2 matches 11 bases. Germline values: CDR1 MNHEY, CDR2 SMNVEV (reference sequence). Trimming removed 5 bases from V and 13 bases from J; junction bases left unmatched: 6. The CDR3 covers 13 residues. The CDR3 region is CASSLTSGSRLFF. Written as DNA, the CDR3 is TGTGCCAGCAGTCTTACTAGCGGGAGCCGGCTGTTTTTT.

This clonotype was counted a few times. The chain is built from TRBV4-2 and TRBJ2-1, with 12 bases aligning to TRBD2. Germline-derived CDR1 and CDR2 are LGHNA and YNFKEQ. The CDR3 is 17 residues long. The V gene end was trimmed by 0 bases and the J gene end by 3 bases; junction bases not matched to a gene: 3. CDR3 DNA sequence: TGTGCCAGCAGCCAAGATCTACTAGCGGGGGGCTACAATGAGCAGTTCTTC. Its translation: CASSQDLLAGGYNEQFF.

This clonotype has a count of ten or more. The gene calls are TRBV19 and TRBJ2-3; 8 nucleotides match TRBD1. CDR3 length: 15 residues. From germline, CDR1 is LNHDA and CDR2 SQIVND (reference sequence). V lost 3 bases to trimming and J lost 4 bases; unmatched junction nucleotides: 6. The chain's CDR3 is CASSMDREGSDTQYF. The CDR3 DNA reads as TGTGCCAGTAGTATGGACAGGGAAGGTTCAGATACGCAGTATTTT.

This chain joins TRBV4-2 and TRBJ2-5; D ambiguous. The V gene's germline CDR1 is LGHNA and CDR2 YNFKEQ. V dropped 2 bases and J dropped 5 bases, with 6 bases sitting between them. CDR3 length: 12 residues. The DNA for the CDR3 is TGTGCCAGCAGCCAAAGTAGCGAGACCCAGTACTTC. Translation: CASSQSSETQYF.

As for this clonotype: Since a much larger clone is just one base distant, this may be a read error. J is TRBJ2-2 and V is TRBV6-4; TRBD2 matches 7 bases. Germline CDR1 and CDR2: MRHNA and SNTAGT. The CDR3 has 16 residues. CDR3 protein: CASSDSTRKPSGVLFF. The CDR3 nucleotides read TGTGCCAGCAGTGACTCGACGCGCAAGCCCAGCGGGGTGCTGTTTTTT.

This clonotype came up many times. The chain has TRBV2 and TRBJ2-1; D gene unclear. The CDR3 runs 11 residues. Germline CDR1 reads SNHLY; CDR2 reads FYNNEI. V lost 2 bases and J lost 13, with 9 bases in between. The CDR3 reads CASSESGVQFF. In DNA, the CDR3 is TGTGCCAGCAGTGAATCTGGGGTCCAGTTCTTC.